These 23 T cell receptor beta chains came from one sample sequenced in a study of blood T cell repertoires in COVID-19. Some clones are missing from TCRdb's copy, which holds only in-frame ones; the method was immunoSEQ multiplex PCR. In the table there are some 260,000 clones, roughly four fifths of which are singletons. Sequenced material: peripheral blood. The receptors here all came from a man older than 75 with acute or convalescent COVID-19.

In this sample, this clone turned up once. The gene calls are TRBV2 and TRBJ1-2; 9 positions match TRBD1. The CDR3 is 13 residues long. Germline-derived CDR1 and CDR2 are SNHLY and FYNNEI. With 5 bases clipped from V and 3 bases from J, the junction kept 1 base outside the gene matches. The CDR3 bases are TGTGCCAGCAGTAGACAGGGGGACTATGGCTACACCTTC. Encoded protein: CASSRQGDYGYTF.

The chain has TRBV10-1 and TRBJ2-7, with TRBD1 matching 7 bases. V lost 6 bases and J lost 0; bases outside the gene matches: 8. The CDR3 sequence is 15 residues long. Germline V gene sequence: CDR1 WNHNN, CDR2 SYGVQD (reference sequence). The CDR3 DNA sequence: TGCGCCAGCAGAGCAGACAGGGAACGCTCCTACGAGCAGTACTTC. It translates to CASRADRERSYEQYF.

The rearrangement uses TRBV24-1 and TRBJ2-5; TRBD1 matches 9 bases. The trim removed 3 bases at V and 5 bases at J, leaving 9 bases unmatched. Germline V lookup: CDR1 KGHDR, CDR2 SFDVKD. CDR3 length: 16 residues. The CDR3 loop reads CATSDPGTGRSETQYF. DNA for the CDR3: TGTGCCACCAGTGATCCCGGGACAGGGAGGAGTGAGACCCAGTACTTC.

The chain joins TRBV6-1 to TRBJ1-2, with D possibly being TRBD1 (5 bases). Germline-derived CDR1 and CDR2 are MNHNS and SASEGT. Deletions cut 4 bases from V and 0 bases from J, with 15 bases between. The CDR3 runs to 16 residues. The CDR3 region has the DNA TGTGCCAGCAGTGTTGTCAGGGAAAGAACTAACTATGGCTACACCTTC. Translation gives CASSVVRERTNYGYTF.

The CDR3 spells CASSTRRGGRALNEQFF. In DNA form, the CDR3 reads TGTGCCAGTAGTACCCGACGGGGCGGGAGGGCCCTCAATGAGCAGTTCTTC. V is TRBV19 and J is TRBJ2-1; 9 nucleotides align to TRBD2. Germline lookup yields CDR1 LNHDA and CDR2 SQIVND (reference sequence). V gave up 4 bases and J gave up 6 bases; unmatched junction bases: 13. This CDR3 spans 17 amino acids.

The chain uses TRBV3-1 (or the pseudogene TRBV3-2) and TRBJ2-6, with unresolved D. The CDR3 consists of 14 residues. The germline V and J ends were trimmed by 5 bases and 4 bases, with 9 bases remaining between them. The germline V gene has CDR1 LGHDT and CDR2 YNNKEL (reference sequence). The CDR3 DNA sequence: TGTGCCAGCAGCGCCACTTCGGGGGCCAACGTCCTGACTTTC. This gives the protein CASSATSGANVLTF.

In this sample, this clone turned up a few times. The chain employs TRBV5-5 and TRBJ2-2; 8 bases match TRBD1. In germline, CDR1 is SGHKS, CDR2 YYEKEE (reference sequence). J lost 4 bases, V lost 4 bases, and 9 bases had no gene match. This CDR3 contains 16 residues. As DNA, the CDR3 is TGTGCCAGCAGCCCACGGAACACAGGGGGCACCGGGGAGCTGTTTTTT. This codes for CASSPRNTGGTGELFF.

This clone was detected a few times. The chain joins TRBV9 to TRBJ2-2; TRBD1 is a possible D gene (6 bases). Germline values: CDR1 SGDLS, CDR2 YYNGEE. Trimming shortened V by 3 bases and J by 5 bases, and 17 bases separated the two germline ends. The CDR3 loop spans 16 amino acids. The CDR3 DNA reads TGTGCCAGCAGCGCCCGGGTGGGGGCTCAAACCGGGGAGCTGTTTTTT. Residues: CASSARVGAQTGELFF.

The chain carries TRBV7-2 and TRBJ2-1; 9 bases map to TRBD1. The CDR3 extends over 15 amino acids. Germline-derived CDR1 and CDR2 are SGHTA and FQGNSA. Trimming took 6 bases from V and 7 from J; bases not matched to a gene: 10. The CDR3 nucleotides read TGTGCCAGCAGTAAGACAGGGGGGGCTGAGAATGAGCAGTTCTTC. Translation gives CASSKTGGAENEQFF.

The CDR3 bases are TGTGCCTGGAGTGTACTGGCGCGAGGGATAGGGGAGCAGTACTTC. Translation gives CAWSVLARGIGEQYF. This chain connects TRBV30 to TRBJ2-7, with D possibly being TRBD2 (5 bases). In germline, CDR1 is GTSNPN, CDR2 SVGIG (reference sequence). The CDR3 sequence is 15 residues long. V lost 0 bases, J lost 7 bases, and 19 bases lay in between.

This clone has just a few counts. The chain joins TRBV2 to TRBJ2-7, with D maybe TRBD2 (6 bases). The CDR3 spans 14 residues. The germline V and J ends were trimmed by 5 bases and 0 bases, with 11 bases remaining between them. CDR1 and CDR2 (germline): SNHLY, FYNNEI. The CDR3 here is CASSWGVISYEQYF. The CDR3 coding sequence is TGTGCCAGCAGTTGGGGGGTGATCTCCTACGAGCAGTACTTC.

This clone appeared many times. CDR3 sequence: CAISERGPTEAFF. The CDR3 DNA follows: TGTGCCATCAGTGAAAGGGGGCCCACTGAAGCTTTCTTT. V and J are TRBV10-3 and TRBJ1-1; TRBD1 agrees at 7 bases. With 3 bases clipped from V and 4 bases from J, the junction kept 2 bases outside the gene matches. The CDR3 length is 13 residues. Germline CDR1 ENHRY, CDR2 SYGVKD.

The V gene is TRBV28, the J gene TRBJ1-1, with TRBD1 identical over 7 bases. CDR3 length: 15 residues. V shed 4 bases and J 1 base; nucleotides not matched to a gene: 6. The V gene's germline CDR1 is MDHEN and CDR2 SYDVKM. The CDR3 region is CASSSRQGANTEAFF. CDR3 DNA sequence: TGTGCCAGCAGTTCCCGACAGGGTGCGAACACTGAAGCTTTCTTT.

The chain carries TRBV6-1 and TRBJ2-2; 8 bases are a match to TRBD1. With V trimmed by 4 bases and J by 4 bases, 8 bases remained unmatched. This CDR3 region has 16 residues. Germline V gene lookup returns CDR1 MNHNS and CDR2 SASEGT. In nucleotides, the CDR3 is TGTGCCAGCAGTGGTCCACAGGGGGGAGGCACCGGGGAGCTGTTTTTT. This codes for CASSGPQGGGTGELFF.

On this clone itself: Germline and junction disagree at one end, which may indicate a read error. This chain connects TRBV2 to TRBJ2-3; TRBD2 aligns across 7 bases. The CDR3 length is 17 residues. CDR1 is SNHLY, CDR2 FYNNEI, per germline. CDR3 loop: CASSKASGEVSTDTQYF. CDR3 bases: TGTGCCAGCAGTAAAGCTAGCGGAGAGGTTAGCACAGATACGCAGTATTTT.

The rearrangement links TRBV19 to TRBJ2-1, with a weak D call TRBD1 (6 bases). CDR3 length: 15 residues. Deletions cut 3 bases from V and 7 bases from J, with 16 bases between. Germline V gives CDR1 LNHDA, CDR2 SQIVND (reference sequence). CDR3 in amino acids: CASSMTAGVRNEQFF. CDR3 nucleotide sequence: TGTGCCAGTAGTATGACGGCAGGGGTTAGGAATGAGCAGTTCTTC.

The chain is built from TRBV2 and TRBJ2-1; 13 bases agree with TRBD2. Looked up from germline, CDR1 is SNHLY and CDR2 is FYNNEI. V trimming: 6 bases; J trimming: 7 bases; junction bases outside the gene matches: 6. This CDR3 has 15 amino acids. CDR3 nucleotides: TGTGCCAGCAGAGGAATGACTAGCGGGAGGAATGAGCAGTTCTTC. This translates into CASRGMTSGRNEQFF.

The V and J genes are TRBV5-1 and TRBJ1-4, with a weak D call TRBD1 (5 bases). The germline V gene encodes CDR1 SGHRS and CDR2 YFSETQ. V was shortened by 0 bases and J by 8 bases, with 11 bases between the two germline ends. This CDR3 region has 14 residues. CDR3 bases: TGCGCCAGCAGCTTGGGGACAAAGGGGGAAAAACTGTTTTTT. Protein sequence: CASSLGTKGEKLFF.

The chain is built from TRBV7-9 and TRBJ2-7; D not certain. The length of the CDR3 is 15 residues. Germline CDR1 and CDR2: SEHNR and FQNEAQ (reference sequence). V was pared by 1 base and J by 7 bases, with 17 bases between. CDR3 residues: CASSLEFGGAKEQYF. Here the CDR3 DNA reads TGTGCCAGCAGCTTAGAGTTTGGCGGCGCTAAGGAGCAGTACTTC.

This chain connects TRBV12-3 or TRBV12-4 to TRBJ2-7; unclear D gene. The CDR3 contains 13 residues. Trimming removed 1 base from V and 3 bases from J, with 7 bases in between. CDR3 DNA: TGTGCCAGCAGTTTAGATCTGAGCTACGAGCAGTACTTC. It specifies CASSLDLSYEQYF.

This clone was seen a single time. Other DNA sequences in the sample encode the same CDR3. CDR3 protein: CASSQTGGNQPQHF. The CDR3 DNA reads TGTGCCAGCAGCCAGACAGGGGGCAATCAGCCCCAGCATTTT. This chain joins TRBV3-1 (or the pseudogene TRBV3-2) and TRBJ1-5, with 8 bases aligning to TRBD1. Trimming at V came to 3 bases and at J to 2 bases, leaving 0 bases not matched to a gene. This CDR3 region has 14 residues. Germline CDR1 and CDR2: LGHDT and YNNKEL (reference sequence).

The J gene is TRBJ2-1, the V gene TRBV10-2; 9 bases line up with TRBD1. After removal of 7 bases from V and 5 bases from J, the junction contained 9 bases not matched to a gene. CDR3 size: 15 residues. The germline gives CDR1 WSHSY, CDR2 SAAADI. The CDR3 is CASTPGQGSHNEQFF. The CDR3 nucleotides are TGCGCCAGCACCCCGGGACAGGGTTCCCACAATGAGCAGTTCTTC.

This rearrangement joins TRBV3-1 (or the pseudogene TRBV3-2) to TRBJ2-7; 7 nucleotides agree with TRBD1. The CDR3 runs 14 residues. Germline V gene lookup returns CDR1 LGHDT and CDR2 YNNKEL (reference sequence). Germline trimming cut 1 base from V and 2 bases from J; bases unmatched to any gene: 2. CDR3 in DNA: TGTGCCAGCAGCCAAGGACAGGGAACCTACGAGCAGTACTTC. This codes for CASSQGQGTYEQYF.